This T cell receptor (beta chain) was identified during a study of blood T cells in healthy people across ages. CDR1 is MNHEY and CDR2 is SVGAGI in the germline V gene. There are 15 residues in the CDR3. Study-wide results and limits: PBMCs were not sorted, which prevented a conclusive comparison of naive versus antigen-experienced cells.

PCR was performed a second time for 7 to 11 cycles using a sample-barcoded 5' primer and a J-beta primer mix. TCRdb redid the calling of the 5' RACE reads with MiXCR, one entry per CDR3 protein. This sample has about 1.7 million distinct CDR3 sequences, with roughly 28% found just once. Details on this clonotype: Its antigen is unknown. A read error is possible here, since a much larger clone lies one base away.

Sequencing was carried out using blood. The chain combines TRBV6-5 with TRBJ2-4, with D uncertain. This clonotype was sampled from a woman aged 25 to 39 in good health. CDR3: CTSSYSTTYGNIQYF. The CDR3 DNA is TGTACCAGCAGTTACTCGACCACTTATGGGAACATTCAGTACTTC.